This T cell receptor (beta chain) was found in a study of technical replicates of blood from several donors. TCRdb's table, derived via immunoSEQ multiplex PCR, lists solely in-frame clones and lacks some. The repertoire has about 80,000 clones, 95% to 99% of them found once; the top ten carry over 0.2%. Germline loops: CDR1 SGHRS, CDR2 YFSETQ. This CDR3 is 16 amino acids long. V was clipped by 0 bases and J by 6 bases, with 18 bases between them. The source material was T cells isolated from PBMCs. V is TRBV5-1 and J is TRBJ1-1, with D perhaps matching TRBD1 (5 bases). This clonotype was sampled from a human donor in good health. The CDR3 here is CASSLAFVGGSSEAFF. CDR3 sequence (DNA): TGCGCCAGCAGCTTGGCCTTTGTGGGGGGTAGCTCTGAAGCTTTCTTT.